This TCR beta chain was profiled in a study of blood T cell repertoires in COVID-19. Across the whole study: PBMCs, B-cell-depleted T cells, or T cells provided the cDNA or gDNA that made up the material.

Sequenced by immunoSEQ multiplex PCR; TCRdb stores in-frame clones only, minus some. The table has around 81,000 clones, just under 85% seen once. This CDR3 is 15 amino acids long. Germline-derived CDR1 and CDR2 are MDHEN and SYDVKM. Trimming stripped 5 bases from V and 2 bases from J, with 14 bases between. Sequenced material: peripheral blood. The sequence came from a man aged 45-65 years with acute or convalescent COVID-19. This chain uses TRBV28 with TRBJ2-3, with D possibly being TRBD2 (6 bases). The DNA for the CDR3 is TGTGCCAGCAGTCCACGGAGGGGTTTCACAGATACGCAGTATTTT. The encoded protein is CASSPRRGFTDTQYF.